This paragraph reports one T cell receptor (beta chain). This clone came up once. The antigen it recognizes is unknown. No much larger clone exists at a distance of one base, and base qualities are not known. The CDR3 covers 16 residues, taking in both the cysteine and the phenylalanine. Here the CDR3 DNA is all that survives: 48 bases in frame from base 1. The junction shows trimming of 1 base on V and 3 bases on J, and the gene matches do not reach 5 bases of it. CDR1 is given as SGHRS and CDR2 as YFSETQ, both from the germline V gene. The twin pairs came from the European Cystic Fibrosis Twin and Sibling Study Cohort, which recruited patients from over a hundred CF clinics across 14 European countries. Both zygosity and CFTR genotype were checked in-house, and zygosity was tested with multiplex PCR across nine short tandem repeat loci. Peripheral blood was sampled from each twin, with clinical parameters recorded on the day of blood sampling. Phenol/chloroform extraction was used to isolate genomic DNA from peripheral blood cells, and the DNA was then kept in TE buffer at 4 degrees C.

This record comes from a study of monozygotic twins with cystic fibrosis (dated by TCRdb to the early 2020s). About the full investigation: Around 3 micrograms of fragmented DNA went through roughly 14 PCR cycles to produce barcoded libraries. The cohort comprised ten female and six male twin pairs aged about 2.0 to 40 years, median roughly 9 years, mostly children and adolescents. TCR beta repertoires were compared within and between 16 monozygotic twin pairs with cystic fibrosis so that genetic influence on V and J gene usage could be assessed. Twins were ranked among 1,000 or so cohort participants for weight-for-height and FEVPerc (FEV1 disease centile) on the day of blood sampling. Data for three of the twin pairs had been reported previously in another context. Paper-wide results and their limitations: Simpson clonality was found to be generally low (median about 0.009), suggesting a naive-dominated repertoire, although higher clonality was observed in the most severely affected patients. The cohort was small, and the number of shared CDR3s showed no association with age, concordance or disease severity. Monozygotic CF twin pairs shared significantly more nucleotide-identical clonotypes within each pair than unrelated CF individuals shared with one another (P = 0.000026, Mann-Whitney). V gene usage was most similar to the co-twin in 13 of 16 pairs, and J usage was most similar to the co-twin in 8 of 16 pairs, which suggests genetic constraints.

TCR beta CDR3 regions were amplified by multiplex PCR with the immunoSEQ immune profiling system according to the manufacturer's instructions. Sequencing was performed on an Illumina NextSeq system. The study's processing was this. The immunoSEQ Analyzer platform handled processing of the sequence data, and clonality was calculated by taking the square root of Simpson's index of productive rearrangements. Similarity in V and J usage was measured by Jensen-Shannon distance, and OLGA was used to compute CDR3 generation probabilities. The researchers looked up shared CDR3 sequences in the immuneACCESS database (August 2020) and in VDJdb (December 2020). The clones in this table, taken by TCRdb from immuneACCESS, are in-frame only. Not every clone is retained; where verified, under half of the shortfall comes from an unresolved V gene, and the cause of the rest is unknown. V and J calls and clone size follow that table, whereas D and trimming were derived from the DNA. The sample contains approximately 32,000 clones, around 96% of them found a single time. The ten largest clones take up over 0.15% of the sample.

The sequencing input was blood. The rearrangement combines TRBV5-1 with TRBJ2-2, and 8 bases in between align with TRBD2. The sequence was obtained from a girl between 2 and 10 years old with cystic fibrosis. The DNA sequence follows: TGCGCCAGCAGCTTGACTACGGGAGGGTACACCGGGGAGCTGTTTTTT. This codes for CASSLTTGGYTGELFF.